The table lists the clone carrying this TCR beta chain with a few counts. Its antigen is currently unknown. This CDR3 has 14 residues. Unmatched junction bases numbered 8, after V lost 3 bases and J lost 10 bases. This entry is derived from a study of blood T cells in healthy people across ages. The study recruited healthy Caucasian donors from Russia who were aged about 6 to 95. Total RNA, at least 6 micrograms per sample, was extracted from PBMCs. A J-beta primer mix and a sample-barcoded 5' primer were used in a second PCR of about 7 to 11 cycles. One entry per CDR3 protein results from TCRdb running MiXCR on the 5' RACE reads. The table lists about 1.1 million distinct CDR3 sequences, under 40% of them singletons. Whole-study results and caveats: Donor CMV infection status was unknown, possibly confounding age-related changes in expanded clonotypes. Observed TCR beta diversity per million T cells went down as age went up. This fall followed a roughly linear course with age.

The sequenced sample consisted of blood. This chain uses TRBV12-3 or TRBV12-4 with TRBJ2-1, with 8 nucleotides matching TRBD1. The TCR comes from a man younger than 35 in good health. The CDR3 protein is CASSLGNRDREQFF. The CDR3, as DNA: TGTGCCAGCAGTTTGGGGAACCGGGACAGGGAGCAGTTCTTC.